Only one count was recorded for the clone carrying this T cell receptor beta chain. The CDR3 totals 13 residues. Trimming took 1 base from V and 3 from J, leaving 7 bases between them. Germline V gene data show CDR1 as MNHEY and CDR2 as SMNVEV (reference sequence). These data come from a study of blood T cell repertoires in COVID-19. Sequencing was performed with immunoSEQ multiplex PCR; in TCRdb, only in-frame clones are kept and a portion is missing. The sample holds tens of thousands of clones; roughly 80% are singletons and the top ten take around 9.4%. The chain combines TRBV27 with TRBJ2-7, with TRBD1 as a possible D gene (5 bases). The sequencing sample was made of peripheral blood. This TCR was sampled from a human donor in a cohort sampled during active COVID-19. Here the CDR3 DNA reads TGTGCCAGCAGTTTATGGGGCAACTACGAGCAGTACTTC. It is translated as CASSLWGNYEQYF.